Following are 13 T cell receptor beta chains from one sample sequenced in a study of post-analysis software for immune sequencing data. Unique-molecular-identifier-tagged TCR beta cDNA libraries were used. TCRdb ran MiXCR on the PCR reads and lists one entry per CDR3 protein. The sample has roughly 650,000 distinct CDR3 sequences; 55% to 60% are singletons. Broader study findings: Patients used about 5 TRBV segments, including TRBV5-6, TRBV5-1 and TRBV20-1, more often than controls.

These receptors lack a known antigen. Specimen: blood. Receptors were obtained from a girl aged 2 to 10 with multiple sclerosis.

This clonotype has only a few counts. The CDR3 is CAIRDGGAGMFAADTQYF. CDR3 coding DNA: TGTGCCATCCGAGACGGAGGGGCAGGGATGTTCGCCGCAGATACGCAGTATTTT. This chain connects TRBV10-3 to TRBJ2-3; D is perhaps TRBD2 (6 bases). V lost 8 bases and J 4 bases, leaving 28 bases between the germline ends. The CDR3 runs 18 residues. Germline loops: CDR1 ENHRY, CDR2 SYGVKD.

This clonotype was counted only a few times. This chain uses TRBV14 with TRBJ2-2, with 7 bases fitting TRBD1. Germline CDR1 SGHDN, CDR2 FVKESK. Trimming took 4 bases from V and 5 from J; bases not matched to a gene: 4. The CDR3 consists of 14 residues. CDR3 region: CASSPRQGTGELFF. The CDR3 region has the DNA TGTGCCAGCAGCCCTAGACAGGGAACCGGGGAGCTGTTTTTT.

The CDR3 sequence: CASSLGRGDRGPNTGELFF. In nucleotides, the CDR3 is TGTGCCAGCAGCTTAGGGAGAGGGGACAGGGGGCCGAACACCGGGGAGCTGTTTTTT. The J gene is TRBJ2-2, the V gene TRBV11-2; 12 positions match TRBD1. V trimming: 1 base; J trimming: 0 bases; junction bases outside the gene matches: 6. Per the germline V gene, CDR1 is SGHAT and CDR2 is FQNNGV. This CDR3 has 19 residues.

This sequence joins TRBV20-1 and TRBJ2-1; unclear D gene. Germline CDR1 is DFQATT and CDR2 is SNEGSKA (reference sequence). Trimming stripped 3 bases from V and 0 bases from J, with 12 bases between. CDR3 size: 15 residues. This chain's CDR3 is CSASIPLSSYNEQFF. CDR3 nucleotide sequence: TGCAGTGCTAGTATACCATTGAGCTCCTACAATGAGCAGTTCTTC.

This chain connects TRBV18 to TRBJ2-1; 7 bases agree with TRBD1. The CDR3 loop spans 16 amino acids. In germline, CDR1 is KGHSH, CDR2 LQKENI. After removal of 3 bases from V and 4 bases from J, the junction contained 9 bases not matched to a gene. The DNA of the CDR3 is TGTGCCAGCTCACCCCTCCCCGGGACAGTTTACAATGAGCAGTTCTTC. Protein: CASSPLPGTVYNEQFF.

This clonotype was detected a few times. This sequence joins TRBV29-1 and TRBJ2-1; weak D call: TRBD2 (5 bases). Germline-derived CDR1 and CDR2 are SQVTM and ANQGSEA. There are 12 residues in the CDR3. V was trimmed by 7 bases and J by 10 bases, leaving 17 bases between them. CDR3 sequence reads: CSAPDGNPEQFF. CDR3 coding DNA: TGCAGCGCACCCGACGGGAATCCGGAGCAGTTCTTC.

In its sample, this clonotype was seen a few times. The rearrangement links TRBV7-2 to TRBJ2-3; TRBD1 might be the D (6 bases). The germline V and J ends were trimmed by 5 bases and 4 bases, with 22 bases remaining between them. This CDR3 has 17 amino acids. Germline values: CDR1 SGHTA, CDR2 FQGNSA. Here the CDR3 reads CASSQKGFDRRADTQYF. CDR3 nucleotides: TGTGCCAGCAGCCAGAAGGGGTTTGACAGGCGGGCAGATACGCAGTATTTT.

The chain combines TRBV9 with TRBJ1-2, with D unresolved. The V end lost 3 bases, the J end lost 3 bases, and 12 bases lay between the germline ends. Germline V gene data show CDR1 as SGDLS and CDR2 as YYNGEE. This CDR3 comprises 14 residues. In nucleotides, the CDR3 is TGTGCCAGCAGCGCAGACCTACTTCACTATGGCTACACCTTC. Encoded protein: CASSADLLHYGYTF.

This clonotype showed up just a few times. The DNA of the CDR3 is TGTGCCAGCAGCTTTACCGGGGGCCACGGCTATGGCTACACCTTC. This translates into CASSFTGGHGYGYTF. V is TRBV7-2 and J is TRBJ1-2; weak D call: TRBD1 (6 bases). Germline V gene data show CDR1 as SGHTA and CDR2 as FQGNSA. The germline V and J ends were trimmed by 3 bases and 4 bases, with 15 bases remaining between them. This CDR3 comprises 15 residues.

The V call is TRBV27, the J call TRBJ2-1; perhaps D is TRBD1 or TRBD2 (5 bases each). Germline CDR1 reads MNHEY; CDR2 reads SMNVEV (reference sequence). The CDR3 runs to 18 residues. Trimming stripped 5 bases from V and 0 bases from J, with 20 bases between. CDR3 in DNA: TGTGCCAGCAGTGTCCCATGGCCGGGACGGGGCTCCTACAATGAGCAGTTCTTC. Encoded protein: CASSVPWPGRGSYNEQFF.

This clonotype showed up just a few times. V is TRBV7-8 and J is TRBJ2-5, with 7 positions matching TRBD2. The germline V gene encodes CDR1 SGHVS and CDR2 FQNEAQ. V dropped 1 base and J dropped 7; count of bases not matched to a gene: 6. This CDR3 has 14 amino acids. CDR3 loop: CASSLVRVAGTQYF. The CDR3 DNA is TGTGCCAGCAGCTTAGTGAGGGTAGCGGGGACCCAGTACTTC.

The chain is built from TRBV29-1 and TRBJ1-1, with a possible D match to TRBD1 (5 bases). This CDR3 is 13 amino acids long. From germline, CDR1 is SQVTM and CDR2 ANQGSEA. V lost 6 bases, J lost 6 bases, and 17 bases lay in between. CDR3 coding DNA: TGCAGCGTGCGAGCTTCGGGGGGGTCTGAAGCTTTCTTT. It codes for CSVRASGGSEAFF.

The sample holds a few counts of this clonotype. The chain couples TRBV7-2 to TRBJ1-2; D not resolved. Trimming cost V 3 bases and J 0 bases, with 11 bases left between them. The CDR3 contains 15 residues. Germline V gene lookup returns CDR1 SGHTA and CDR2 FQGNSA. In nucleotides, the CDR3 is TGTGCCAGCAGCTTCGGAGGAGAAACTAACTATGGCTACACCTTC. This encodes CASSFGGETNYGYTF. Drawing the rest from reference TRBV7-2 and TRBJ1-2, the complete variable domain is GAGVSQSPSNKVTEKGKDVELRCDPISGHTALYWYRQSLGQGLEFLIYFQGNSAPDKSGLPSDRFSAERTGGSVSTLTIQRTQQEDSAVYLCASSFGGETNYGYTFGSGTRLTVV.